The 18 T cell receptor beta chains presented below share a single source sample, sequenced in a study of preoperative IRX-2 immunotherapy in early breast cancer. Generated by immunoSEQ multiplex PCR, the TCRdb table keeps only in-frame clones and is missing some. Seen here are about 33,000 clones, 85% to 90% observed once, and the top ten hold about 1.5%. Treatment given: preoperative locoregional IRX-2 cytokine immunotherapy. The specimen comprised tumor tissue, sampled after IRX-2 immunotherapy. These TCRs come from a human donor with breast cancer.

This chain uses TRBV11-3 with TRBJ1-5; maybe TRBD1 (5 bases). The CDR3 extends over 15 amino acids. Germline CDR1 and CDR2: SGHNT and YENEEA. Trimming took 5 bases from V and 3 from J, leaving 14 bases between them. CDR3 DNA sequence: TGTGCCAGCAGCCAAGGCGGGGGGGTCAATCAGCCCCAGCATTTT. It specifies CASSQGGGVNQPQHF. The whole variable domain, remainder taken from reference TRBV11-3 and TRBJ1-5, is EAGVVQSPRYKIIEKKQPVAFWCNPISGHNTLYWYLQNLGQGPELLIRYENEEAVDDSQLPKDRFSAERLKGVDSTLKIQPAELGDSAVYLCASSQGGGVNQPQHFGDGTRLSIL.

The chain recombines TRBV23-1 with TRBJ2-4; 12 bases are a match to TRBD2. TRBV23-1 is identified as an open reading frame with a role that is uncertain. J was trimmed by 6 bases and V by 6 bases; bases with no gene match: 12. This CDR3 has 17 residues. In DNA, the CDR3 is TGCGCCAGCAGCCAAGATCTAGGACTAGCGGGGACAAACATTCAGTACTTC. Protein product: CASSQDLGLAGTNIQYF.

The chain has TRBV6-8 and TRBJ1-2, with TRBD1 identical over 7 bases. Losses at the gene ends were 6 bases for V and 4 bases for J; bases not matched to a gene: 11. Germline V gene sequence: CDR1 MNHGY, CDR2 SAAAGT. CDR3 length: 15 amino acids. The CDR3 DNA sequence: TGTGCCAGCAGCCGACAGGGAGGGGGCTCCTATGGCTACACCTTC. The encoded protein is CASSRQGGGSYGYTF.

The chain employs TRBV19 and TRBJ1-1; D gene unclear. The CDR3 has 17 residues. Germline V gives CDR1 LNHDA, CDR2 SQIVND (reference sequence). Trimming removed 5 bases at V and 1 base at J, with 20 bases between. The CDR3 spells CASSGYGALIRNTEAFF. The CDR3 coding sequence is TGTGCCAGTAGTGGGTATGGAGCCTTAATAAGGAACACTGAAGCTTTCTTT.

This clone came up once. This rearrangement joins TRBV18 to TRBJ2-4, with D possibly TRBD1 on 6 matching bases. V gave up 0 bases and J gave up 3 bases, with 12 bases separating them. Germline V lookup: CDR1 KGHSH, CDR2 LQKENI. This CDR3 is built from 16 residues. DNA of the CDR3: TGTGCCAGCTCACCACCGGGGGCAAGAGGCAAAAACATTCAGTACTTC. As protein: CASSPPGARGKNIQYF.

The rearrangement links TRBV15 to TRBJ2-3, with TRBD1 matching 7 bases. CDR1 LNHNV and CDR2 YYDKDF come from the germline V gene (reference sequence). There are 16 residues in the CDR3. The J segment lost 0 bases and the V segment lost 0 bases, leaving 3 bases of the junction unmatched. In DNA form, the CDR3 reads TGTGCCACCAGCAGAGATCTGACAGGGAGCACAGATACGCAGTATTTT. This encodes CATSRDLTGSTDTQYF.

The chain uses TRBV11-3 and TRBJ1-2; 9 positions match TRBD1. Germline assignment: CDR1 SGHNT and CDR2 YENEEA. The CDR3 runs to 14 residues. V was pared by 3 bases and J by 6 bases, with 5 bases of the junction left unmatched. CDR3 in DNA: TGTGCCAGCAGCTTCATGACAGGGGGAGATGGCTACACCTTC. Encoded protein: CASSFMTGGDGYTF.

The chain joins TRBV6-8 to TRBJ1-2; no reliable D call. Looked up from germline, CDR1 is MNHGY and CDR2 is SAAAGT. V was pared by 6 bases and J by 1 base, with 6 bases between. CDR3 length equals 12 residues. CDR3 loop: CASSRNNYGYTF. In DNA, the CDR3 is TGTGCCAGCAGCCGAAATAACTATGGCTACACCTTC.

The chain recombines TRBV18 with TRBJ2-1; D uncertain. This CDR3 has 12 residues. The germline CDR1 and CDR2 sequences are KGHSH and LQKENI. V was pared by 2 bases and J by 9 bases, with 8 bases between. CDR3 residues: CASSPTGGEQFF. The CDR3 coding sequence is TGTGCCAGCTCACCAACGGGTGGTGAGCAGTTCTTC.

The chain uses TRBV19 and TRBJ1-2; a possible D gene is TRBD1 (5 bases). Germline V gene data show CDR1 as LNHDA and CDR2 as SQIVND (reference sequence). Trimming shortened V by 9 bases and J by 3 bases, and 11 bases separated the two germline ends. This CDR3 contains 12 residues. The chain's CDR3 is CASRQPYYGYTF. The DNA for the CDR3 is TGTGCCAGCAGACAGCCATACTATGGCTACACCTTC.

This chain joins TRBV7-7 and TRBJ2-7; no firm D call. Deletions cut 5 bases from V and 6 bases from J, with 17 bases between. CDR1 is SSHAT, CDR2 FNYEAQ, per germline (reference sequence). The CDR3 is 14 amino acids. CDR3 nucleotides: TGTGCCAGCAGCCCCGGGCCAGGCCGGTTCGAGCAGTACTTC. Encoded protein: CASSPGPGRFEQYF.

This sequence joins TRBV11-3 and TRBJ1-3; no reliable D call. Trimming removed 1 base at V and 0 bases at J, with 13 bases between. The CDR3 has 17 amino acids. The germline CDR1 and CDR2 sequences are SGHNT and YENEEA. The CDR3 DNA is TGTGCCAGCAGCTTAGTGCCCCCTACCATCTCTGGAAACACCATATATTTT. This codes for CASSLVPPTISGNTIYF.

The CDR3: CASRTGSPDTQYF. The CDR3 DNA is TGTGCCAGCAGGACAGGGTCCCCAGATACGCAGTATTTT. The genes are TRBV6-8 and TRBJ2-3, with TRBD1 matching over 7 bases. The length of the CDR3 is 13 residues. V lost 6 bases, J lost 4 bases, and 4 bases stayed unmatched. Germline loops: CDR1 MNHGY, CDR2 SAAAGT.

V is TRBV19 and J is TRBJ1-2; D is undetermined. Looked up from germline, CDR1 is LNHDA and CDR2 is SQIVND (reference sequence). Trimming left V 1 base short and J 4 bases short, with 16 bases between. The CDR3 runs 16 residues. The CDR3: CASSIVSNGPRYGYTF. Written as DNA, the CDR3 is TGTGCCAGTAGTATAGTTTCGAACGGGCCCCGCTATGGCTACACCTTC.

The chain recombines TRBV7-2 with TRBJ2-1; 12 bases are shared with TRBD2. The CDR3 extends over 13 amino acids. CDR1 SGHTA and CDR2 FQGNSA come from the germline V gene. V shed 5 bases, J shed 13 bases, and the junction held 6 bases outside the gene matches. Here the CDR3 reads CASSPASGRDQFF. The CDR3 coding sequence is TGTGCCAGCAGCCCCGCTAGCGGGAGGGACCAGTTCTTC. The full variable domain, rest sourced from reference TRBV7-2 and TRBJ2-1, is GAGVSQSPSNKVTEKGKDVELRCDPISGHTALYWYRQSLGQGLEFLIYFQGNSAPDKSGLPSDRFSAERTGGSVSTLTIQRTQQEDSAVYLCASSPASGRDQFFGPGTRLTVL.

The V call is TRBV6-8, the J call TRBJ1-3, with TRBD1 identical over 8 bases. After removal of 2 bases from V and 8 bases from J, the junction contained 8 bases not matched to a gene. This CDR3 has 15 residues. Germline CDR1 reads MNHGY; CDR2 reads SAAAGT. The CDR3: CASSYADRAEDTIYF. CDR3 nucleotides: TGTGCCAGCAGTTACGCGGACAGGGCTGAGGACACCATATATTTT.

The V gene is TRBV11-3, the J gene TRBJ1-3; 8 bases line up with TRBD1. The germline V gene encodes CDR1 SGHNT and CDR2 YENEEA. The CDR3 is 16 amino acids. J lost 2 bases, V lost 1 base, and 4 bases had no gene match. The CDR3 reads CASSLGGQGPGNTIYF. CDR3 nucleotide sequence: TGTGCCAGCAGCTTAGGCGGACAGGGCCCTGGAAACACCATATATTTT.

This chain links TRBV19 with TRBJ1-1; no firm D call. In germline, CDR1 is LNHDA, CDR2 SQIVND (reference sequence). Trimming took 5 bases from V and 7 from J, leaving 23 bases between them. This CDR3 has 16 residues. CDR3 amino acids: CASSSPGGLFVGEAFF. CDR3 bases: TGTGCCAGTAGTTCCCCGGGAGGTCTGTTTGTTGGTGAAGCTTTCTTT.